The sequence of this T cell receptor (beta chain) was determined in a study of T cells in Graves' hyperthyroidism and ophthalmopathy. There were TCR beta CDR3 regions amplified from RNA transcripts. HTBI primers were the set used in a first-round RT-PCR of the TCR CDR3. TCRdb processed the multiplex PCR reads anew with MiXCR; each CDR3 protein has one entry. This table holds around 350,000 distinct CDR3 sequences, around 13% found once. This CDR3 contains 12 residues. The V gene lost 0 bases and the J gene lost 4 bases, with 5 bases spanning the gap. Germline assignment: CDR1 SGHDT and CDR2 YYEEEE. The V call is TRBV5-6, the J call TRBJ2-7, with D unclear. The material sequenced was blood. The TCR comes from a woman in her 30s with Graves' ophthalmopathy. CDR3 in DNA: TGTGCCAGCAGCTTGGCCCCTTACGAGCAGTACTTC. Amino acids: CASSLAPYEQYF.